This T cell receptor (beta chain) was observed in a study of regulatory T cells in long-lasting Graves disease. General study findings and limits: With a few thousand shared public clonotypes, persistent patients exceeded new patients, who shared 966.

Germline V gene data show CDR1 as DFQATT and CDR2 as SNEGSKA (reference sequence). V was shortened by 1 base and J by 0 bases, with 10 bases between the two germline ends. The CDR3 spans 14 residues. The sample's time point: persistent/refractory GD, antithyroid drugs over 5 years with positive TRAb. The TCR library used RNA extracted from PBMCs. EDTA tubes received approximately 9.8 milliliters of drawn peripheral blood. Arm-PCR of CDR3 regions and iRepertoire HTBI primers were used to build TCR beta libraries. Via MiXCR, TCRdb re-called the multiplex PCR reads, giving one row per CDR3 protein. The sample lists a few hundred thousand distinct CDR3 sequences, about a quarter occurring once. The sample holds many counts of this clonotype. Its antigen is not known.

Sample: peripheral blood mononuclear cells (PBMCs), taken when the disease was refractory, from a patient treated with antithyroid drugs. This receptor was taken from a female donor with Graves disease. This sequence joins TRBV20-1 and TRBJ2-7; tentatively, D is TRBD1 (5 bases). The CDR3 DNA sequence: TGCAGTGCTAGAGGGCAGGGCTTCTCCTACGAGCAGTACTTC. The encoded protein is CSARGQGFSYEQYF.